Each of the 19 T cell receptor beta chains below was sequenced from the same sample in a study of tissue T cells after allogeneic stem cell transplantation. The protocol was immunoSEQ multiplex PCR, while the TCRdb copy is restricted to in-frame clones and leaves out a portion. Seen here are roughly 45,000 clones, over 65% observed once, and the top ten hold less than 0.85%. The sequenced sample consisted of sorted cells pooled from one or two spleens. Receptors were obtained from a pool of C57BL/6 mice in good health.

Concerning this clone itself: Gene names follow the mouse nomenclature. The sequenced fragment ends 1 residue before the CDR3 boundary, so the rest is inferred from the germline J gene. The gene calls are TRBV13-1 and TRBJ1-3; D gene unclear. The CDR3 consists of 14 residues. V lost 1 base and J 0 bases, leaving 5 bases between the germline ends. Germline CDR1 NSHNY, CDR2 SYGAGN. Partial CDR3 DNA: TGTGCCAGCAGTGATTCCCTTTCTGGAAATACGCTCTAT. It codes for CASSDSLSGNTLY. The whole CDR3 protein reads CASSDSLSGNTLYF.

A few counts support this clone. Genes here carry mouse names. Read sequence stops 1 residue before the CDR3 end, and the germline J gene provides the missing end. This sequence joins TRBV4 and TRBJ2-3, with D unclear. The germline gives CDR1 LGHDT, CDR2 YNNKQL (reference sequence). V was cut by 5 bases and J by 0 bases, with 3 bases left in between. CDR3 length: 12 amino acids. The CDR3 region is CASSTSAETLYF. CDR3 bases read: TGTGCCAGCAGCACTAGTGCAGAAACGCTGTAT.

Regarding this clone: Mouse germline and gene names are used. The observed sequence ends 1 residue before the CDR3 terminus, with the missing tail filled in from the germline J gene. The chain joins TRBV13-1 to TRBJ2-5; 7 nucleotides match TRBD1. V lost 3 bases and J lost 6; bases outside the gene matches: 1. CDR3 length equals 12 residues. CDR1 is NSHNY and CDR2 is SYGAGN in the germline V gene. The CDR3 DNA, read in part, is TGTGCCAGCAGTGCGACAGGGGACACCCAGTAC. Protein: CASSATGDTQY. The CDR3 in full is CASSATGDTQYF.

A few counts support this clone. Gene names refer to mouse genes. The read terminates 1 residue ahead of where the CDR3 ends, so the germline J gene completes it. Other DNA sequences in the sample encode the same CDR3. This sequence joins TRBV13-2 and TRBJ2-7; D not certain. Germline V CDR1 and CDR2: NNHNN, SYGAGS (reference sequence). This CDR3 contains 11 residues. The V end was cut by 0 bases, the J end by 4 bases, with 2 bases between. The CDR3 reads CASGDVYEQYF. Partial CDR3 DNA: TGTGCCAGCGGTGATGTTTATGAACAGTAC.

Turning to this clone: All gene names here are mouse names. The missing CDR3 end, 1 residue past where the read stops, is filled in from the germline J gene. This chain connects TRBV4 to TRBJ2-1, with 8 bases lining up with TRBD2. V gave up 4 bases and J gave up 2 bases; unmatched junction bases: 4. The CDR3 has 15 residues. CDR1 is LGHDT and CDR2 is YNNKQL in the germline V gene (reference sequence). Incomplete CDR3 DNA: TGTGCCAGCAGCTCCCCTGGGGGGTACTATGCTGAGCAGTTC. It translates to CASSSPGGYYAEQF. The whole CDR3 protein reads CASSSPGGYYAEQFF.

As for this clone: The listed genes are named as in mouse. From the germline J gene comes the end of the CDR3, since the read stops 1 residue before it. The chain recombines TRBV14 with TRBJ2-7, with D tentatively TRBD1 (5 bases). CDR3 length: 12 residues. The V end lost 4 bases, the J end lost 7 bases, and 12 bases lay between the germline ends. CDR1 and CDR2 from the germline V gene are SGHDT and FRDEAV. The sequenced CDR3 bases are TGTGCCAGCAGTGCGGGCAGGGTGGAACAGTAC. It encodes CASSAGRVEQY. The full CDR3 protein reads CASSAGRVEQYF.

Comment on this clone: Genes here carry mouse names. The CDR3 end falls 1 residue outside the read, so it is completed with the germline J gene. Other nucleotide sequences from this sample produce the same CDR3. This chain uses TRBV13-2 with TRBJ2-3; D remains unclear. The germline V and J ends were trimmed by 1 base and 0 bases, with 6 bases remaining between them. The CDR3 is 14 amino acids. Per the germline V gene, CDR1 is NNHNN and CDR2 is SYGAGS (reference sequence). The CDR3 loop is CASGDRGSAETLYF. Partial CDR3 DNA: TGTGCCAGCGGTGATCGGGGAAGTGCAGAAACGCTGTAT.

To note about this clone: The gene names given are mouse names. CDR3 DNA (partial): TGTGCCAGCGGCGCCGGGACATTTGCAAACTCCGACTACACC. Translated: CASGAGTFANSDYT. The full CDR3 reads CASGAGTFANSDYTF. V usage is TRBV13-2 and J usage is TRBJ1-2; a possible D gene is TRBD1 (6 bases). Read sequence stops 1 residue before the CDR3 end, and the germline J gene provides the missing end. CDR1 is NNHNN and CDR2 is SYGAGS in the germline V gene (reference sequence). This CDR3 region has 15 residues. Trimming left V 5 bases short and J 0 bases short, with 14 bases between.

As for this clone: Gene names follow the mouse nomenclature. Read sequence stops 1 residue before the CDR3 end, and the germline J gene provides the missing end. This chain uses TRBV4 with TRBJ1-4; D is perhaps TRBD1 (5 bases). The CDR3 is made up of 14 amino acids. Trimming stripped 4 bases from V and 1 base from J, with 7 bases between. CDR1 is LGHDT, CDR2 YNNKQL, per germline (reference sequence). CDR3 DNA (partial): TGTGCCAGCAGCTTCGGGGGTTCCAACGAAAGATTATTT. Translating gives CASSFGGSNERLF. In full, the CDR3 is CASSFGGSNERLFF.

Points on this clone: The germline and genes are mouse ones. The CDR3 DNA, read in part, is TGTGCCAGCGGGACAACCAACGAAAGATTATTT. Its protein is CASGTTNERLF. The CDR3 in full is CASGTTNERLFF. This chain connects TRBV13-2 to TRBJ1-4; D is ambiguous. The sequenced fragment ends 1 residue before the CDR3 boundary, so the rest is inferred from the germline J gene. V shed 5 bases and J shed 3 bases, with 5 bases lying between them. The CDR3 runs 12 residues. Per germline, CDR1 NNHNN and CDR2 SYGAGS (reference sequence).

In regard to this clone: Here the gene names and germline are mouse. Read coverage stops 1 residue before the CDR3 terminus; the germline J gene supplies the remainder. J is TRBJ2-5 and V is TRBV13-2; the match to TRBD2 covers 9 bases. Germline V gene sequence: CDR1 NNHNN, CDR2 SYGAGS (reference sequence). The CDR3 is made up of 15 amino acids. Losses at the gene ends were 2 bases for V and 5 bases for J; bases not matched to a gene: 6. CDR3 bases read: TGTGCCAGCGGTGACTGGGGGGGGAGGGGAGACACCCAGTAC. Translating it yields CASGDWGGRGDTQY. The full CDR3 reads CASGDWGGRGDTQYF.

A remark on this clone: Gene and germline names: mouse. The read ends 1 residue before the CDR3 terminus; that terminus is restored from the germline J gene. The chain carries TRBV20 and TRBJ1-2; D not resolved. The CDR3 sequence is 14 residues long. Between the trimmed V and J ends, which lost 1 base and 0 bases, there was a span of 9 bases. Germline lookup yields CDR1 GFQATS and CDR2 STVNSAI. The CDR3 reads CGARVSDANSDYTF. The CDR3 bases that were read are TGTGGTGCTAGGGTATCAGATGCAAACTCCGACTACACC.

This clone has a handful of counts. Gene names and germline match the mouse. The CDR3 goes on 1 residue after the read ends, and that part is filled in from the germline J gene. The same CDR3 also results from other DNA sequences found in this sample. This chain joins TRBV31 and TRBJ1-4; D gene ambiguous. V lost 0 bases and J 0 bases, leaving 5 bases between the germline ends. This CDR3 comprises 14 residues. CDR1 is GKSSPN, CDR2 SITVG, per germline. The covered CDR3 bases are TGTGCCTGGAGTCTAGGCGTTTCCAACGAAAGATTATTT. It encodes CAWSLGVSNERLF. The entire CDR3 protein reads CAWSLGVSNERLFF.

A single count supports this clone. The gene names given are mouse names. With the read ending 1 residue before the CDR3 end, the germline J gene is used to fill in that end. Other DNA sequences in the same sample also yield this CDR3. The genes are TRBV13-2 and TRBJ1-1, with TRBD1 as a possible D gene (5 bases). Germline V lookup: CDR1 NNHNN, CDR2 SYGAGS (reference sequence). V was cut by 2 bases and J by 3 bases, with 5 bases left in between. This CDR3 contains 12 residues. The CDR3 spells CASGDRDTEVFF. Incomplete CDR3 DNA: TGTGCCAGCGGTGACAGGGACACAGAAGTCTTC.

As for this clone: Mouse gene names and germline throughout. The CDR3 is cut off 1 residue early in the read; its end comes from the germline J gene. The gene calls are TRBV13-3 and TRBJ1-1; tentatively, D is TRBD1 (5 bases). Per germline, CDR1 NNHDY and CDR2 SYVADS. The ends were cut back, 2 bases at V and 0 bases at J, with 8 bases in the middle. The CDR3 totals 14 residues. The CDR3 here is CASSEGQTNTEVFF. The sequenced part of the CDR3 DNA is TGTGCCAGCAGTGAGGGGCAGACAAACACAGAAGTCTTC.

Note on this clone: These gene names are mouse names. The CDR3 reads CASSFNIGNTLYF. CDR3 DNA, as far as it was read: TGTGCCAGCAGCTTTAACATTGGAAATACGCTCTAT. V usage is TRBV3 and J usage is TRBJ1-3; D call uncertain. The missing CDR3 end, 1 residue past where the read stops, is filled in from the germline J gene. Trimming stripped 3 bases from V and 3 bases from J, with 6 bases between. From germline, CDR1 is SNHLY and CDR2 FYNGKV (reference sequence). This CDR3 has 13 amino acids.

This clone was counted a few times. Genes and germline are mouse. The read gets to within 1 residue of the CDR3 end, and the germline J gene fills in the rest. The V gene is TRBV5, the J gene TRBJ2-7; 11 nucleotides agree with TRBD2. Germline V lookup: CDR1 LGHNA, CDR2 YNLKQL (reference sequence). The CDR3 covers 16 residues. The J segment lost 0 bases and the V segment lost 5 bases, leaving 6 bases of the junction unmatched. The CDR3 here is CASSYRLGGFSYEQYF. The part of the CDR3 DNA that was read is TGTGCCAGCAGCTATCGACTGGGGGGGTTCTCCTATGAACAGTAC.

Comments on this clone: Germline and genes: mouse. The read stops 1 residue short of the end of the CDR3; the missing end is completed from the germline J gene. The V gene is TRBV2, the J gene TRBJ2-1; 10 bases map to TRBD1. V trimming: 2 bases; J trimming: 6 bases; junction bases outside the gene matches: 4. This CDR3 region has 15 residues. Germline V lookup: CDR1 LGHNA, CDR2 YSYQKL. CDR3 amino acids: CASSQRTGGFAEQFF. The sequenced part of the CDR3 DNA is TGTGCCAGCAGCCAAAGGACAGGGGGGTTTGCTGAGCAGTTC.

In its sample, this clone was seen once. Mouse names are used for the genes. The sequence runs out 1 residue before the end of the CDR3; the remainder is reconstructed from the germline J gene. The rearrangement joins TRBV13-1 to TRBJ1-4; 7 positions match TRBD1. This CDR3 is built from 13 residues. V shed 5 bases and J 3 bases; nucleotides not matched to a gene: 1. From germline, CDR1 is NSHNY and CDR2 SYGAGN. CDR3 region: CASRGTANERLFF. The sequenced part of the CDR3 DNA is TGTGCCAGCAGAGGGACAGCCAACGAAAGATTATTT.